This TCR beta chain was captured by sequencing in a study of blood T cells in healthy people across ages. Findings and limits, study-wide: When set beside aged donors, long-lived donors presented more naive CD4+ cells and higher diversity. The unsorted PBMCs prevented any conclusive comparison of naive versus antigen-experienced cells.

Researchers report isolating at least 6.5 million PBMCs per sample. In regard to this clonotype: No antigen is known for it.

There are 16 residues in the CDR3. The germline V and J ends were trimmed by 0 bases and 0 bases, with 10 bases remaining between them. Germline values: CDR1 MNHEY, CDR2 SVGAGI. Combining a sample-barcoded 5' primer with a J-beta primer mix, a second PCR ran for roughly 7 to 11 cycles. With 12 random nucleotides, a template-switch adaptor tagged each individual cDNA molecule. MiXCR was run by TCRdb on the 5' RACE reads, yielding one entry per CDR3 protein. Altogether 1.4 million or so distinct CDR3 sequences are present, approximately 39% being singletons, with the ten largest covering 4%. This clonotype was obtained from a woman between 18 and 29 years old in good health. The chain employs TRBV6-5 and TRBJ2-3; TRBD2 is a possible D gene (5 bases). The sample comprised blood. The DNA of the CDR3 is TGTGCCAGCAGTTACTCTTGGTCGGGAAGCACAGATACGCAGTATTTT. Protein sequence: CASSYSWSGSTDTQYF.